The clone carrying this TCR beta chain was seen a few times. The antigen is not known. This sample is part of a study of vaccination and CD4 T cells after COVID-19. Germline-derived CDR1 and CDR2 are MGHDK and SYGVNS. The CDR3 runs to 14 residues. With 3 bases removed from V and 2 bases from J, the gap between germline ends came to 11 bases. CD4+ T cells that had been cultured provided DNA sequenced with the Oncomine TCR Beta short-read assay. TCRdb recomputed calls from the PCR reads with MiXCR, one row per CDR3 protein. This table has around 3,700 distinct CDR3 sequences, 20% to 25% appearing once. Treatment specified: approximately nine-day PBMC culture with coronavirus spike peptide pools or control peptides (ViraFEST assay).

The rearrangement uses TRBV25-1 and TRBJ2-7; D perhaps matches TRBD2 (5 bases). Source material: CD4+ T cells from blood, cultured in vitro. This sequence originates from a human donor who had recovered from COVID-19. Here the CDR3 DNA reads TGTGCCAGCAGTGATCCGGGATCAACCTACGAGCAGTACTTC. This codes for CASSDPGSTYEQYF.